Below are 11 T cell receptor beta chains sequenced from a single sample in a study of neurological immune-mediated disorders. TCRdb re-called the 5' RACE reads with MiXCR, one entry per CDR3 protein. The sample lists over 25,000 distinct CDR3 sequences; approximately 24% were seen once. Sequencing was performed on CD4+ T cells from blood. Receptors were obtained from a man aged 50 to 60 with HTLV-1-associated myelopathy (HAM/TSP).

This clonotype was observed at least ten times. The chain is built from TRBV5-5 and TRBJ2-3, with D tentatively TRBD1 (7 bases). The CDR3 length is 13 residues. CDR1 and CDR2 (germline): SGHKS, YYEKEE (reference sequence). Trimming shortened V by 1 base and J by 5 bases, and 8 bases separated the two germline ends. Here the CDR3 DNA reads TGTGCCAGCAGCTTGCAGGGGGGAGATACGCAGTATTTT. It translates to CASSLQGGDTQYF. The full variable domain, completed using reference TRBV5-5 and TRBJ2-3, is DAGVTQSPTHLIKTRGQQVTLRCSPISGHKSVSWYQQVLGQGPQFIFQYYEKEERGRGNFPDRFSARQFPNYSSELNVNALLLGDSALYLCASSLQGGDTQYFGPGTRLTVL.

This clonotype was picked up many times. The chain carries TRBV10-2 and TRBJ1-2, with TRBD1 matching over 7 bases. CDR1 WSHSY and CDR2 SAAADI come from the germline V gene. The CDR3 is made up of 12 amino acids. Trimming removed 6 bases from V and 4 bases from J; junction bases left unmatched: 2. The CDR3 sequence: CASSRDSYGYTF. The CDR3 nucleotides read TGCGCCAGCAGCCGGGACAGCTATGGCTACACCTTC.

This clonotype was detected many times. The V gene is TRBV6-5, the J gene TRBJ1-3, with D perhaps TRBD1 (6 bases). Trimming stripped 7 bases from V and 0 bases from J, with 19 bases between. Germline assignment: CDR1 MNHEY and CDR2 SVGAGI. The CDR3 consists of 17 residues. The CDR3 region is CASTLTNRVGSGNTIYF. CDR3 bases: TGTGCCAGCACCCTAACGAACAGGGTTGGCTCTGGAAACACCATATATTTT.

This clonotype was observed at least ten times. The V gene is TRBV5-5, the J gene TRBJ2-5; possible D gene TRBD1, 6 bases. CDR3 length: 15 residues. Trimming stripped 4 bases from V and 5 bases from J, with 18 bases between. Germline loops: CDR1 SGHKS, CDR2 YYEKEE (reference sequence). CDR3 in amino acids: CASSLKQGNGETQYF. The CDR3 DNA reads TGTGCCAGCAGCCTCAAACAGGGAAACGGTGAGACCCAGTACTTC.

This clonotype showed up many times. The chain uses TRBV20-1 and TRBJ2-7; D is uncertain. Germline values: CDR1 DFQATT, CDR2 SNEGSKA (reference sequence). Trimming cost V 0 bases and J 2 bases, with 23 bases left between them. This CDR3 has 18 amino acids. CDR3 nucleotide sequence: TGCAGTGCTAGAGATCAAGGTTTGAGCGCCCCTCACACCTACGAGCAGTACTTC. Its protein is CSARDQGLSAPHTYEQYF.

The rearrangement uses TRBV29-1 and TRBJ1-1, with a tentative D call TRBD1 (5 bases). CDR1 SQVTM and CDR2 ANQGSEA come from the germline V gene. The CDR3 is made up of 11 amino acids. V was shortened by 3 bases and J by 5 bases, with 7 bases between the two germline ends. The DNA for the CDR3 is TGCAGCGTTGACCGGGGGACTGAAGCTTTCTTT. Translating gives CSVDRGTEAFF.

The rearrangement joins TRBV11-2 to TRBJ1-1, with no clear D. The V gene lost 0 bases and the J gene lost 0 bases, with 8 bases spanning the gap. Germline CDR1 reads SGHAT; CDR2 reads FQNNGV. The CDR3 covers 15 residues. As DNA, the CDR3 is TGTGCCAGCAGCTTAGATCCACGAATGAACACTGAAGCTTTCTTT. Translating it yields CASSLDPRMNTEAFF.

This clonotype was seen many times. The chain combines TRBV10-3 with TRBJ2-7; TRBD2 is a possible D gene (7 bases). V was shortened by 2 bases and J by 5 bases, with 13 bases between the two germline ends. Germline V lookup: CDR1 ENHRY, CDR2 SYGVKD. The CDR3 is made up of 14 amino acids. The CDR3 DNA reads TGTGCCATCAGTGAGGTAGGGGGGGCCGACGAGCAGTACTTC. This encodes CAISEVGGADEQYF.

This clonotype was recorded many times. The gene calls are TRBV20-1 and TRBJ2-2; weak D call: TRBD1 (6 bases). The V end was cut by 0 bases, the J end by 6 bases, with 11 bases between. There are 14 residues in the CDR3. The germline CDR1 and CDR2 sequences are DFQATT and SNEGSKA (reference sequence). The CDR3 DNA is TGCAGTGCTAGAGATACAGGGTCACCCGGGGAGCTGTTTTTT. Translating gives CSARDTGSPGELFF.

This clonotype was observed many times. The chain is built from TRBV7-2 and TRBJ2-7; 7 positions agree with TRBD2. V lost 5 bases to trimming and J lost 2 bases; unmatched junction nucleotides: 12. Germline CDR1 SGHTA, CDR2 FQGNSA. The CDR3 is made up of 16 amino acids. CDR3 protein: CASSLLGGMVAYEQYF. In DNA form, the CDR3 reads TGTGCCAGCAGCCTCCTGGGAGGGATGGTAGCCTACGAGCAGTACTTC. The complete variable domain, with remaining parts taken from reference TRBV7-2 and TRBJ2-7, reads GAGVSQSPSNKVTEKGKDVELRCDPISGHTALYWYRQSLGQGLEFLIYFQGNSAPDKSGLPSDRFSAERTGGSVSTLTIQRTQQEDSAVYLCASSLLGGMVAYEQYFGPGTRLTVT.

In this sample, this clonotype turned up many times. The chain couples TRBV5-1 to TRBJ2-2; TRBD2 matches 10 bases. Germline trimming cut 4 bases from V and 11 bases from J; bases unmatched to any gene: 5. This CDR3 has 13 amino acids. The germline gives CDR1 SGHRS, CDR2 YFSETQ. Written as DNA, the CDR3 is TGCGCCAGCAGCCAGCGGACTAGCGGCGAGCTGTTTTTT. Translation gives CASSQRTSGELFF.